The entry below describes one T cell receptor (beta chain). Its cognate antigen is unknown. This sample was taken from a study of CD8+ T cells in alopecia areata. This CDR3 comprises 14 residues. With 4 bases removed from V and 0 bases from J, the gap between germline ends came to 6 bases. Germline loops: CDR1 MNHEY, CDR2 SMNVEV (reference sequence). RNA was extracted and reverse transcribed into cDNA as the sequencing template. Profiled with immunoSEQ multiplex PCR; TCRdb holds only in-frame clones, not every one. There are about 210,000 clones in the sample; approximately 57% occur only once, and roughly 1.5% lies in the top ten. Indicated treatment: oral pan-JAK inhibitor, 5-10 mg twice daily. Alopecia areata patients had lesional scalp punch biopsies and peripheral blood taken from them. Overall study findings and caveats: The study found that many expanded lesional clones persisted in scalp and blood during tofacitinib.

The receptor was isolated from a human donor with alopecia areata. The rearrangement links TRBV27 to TRBJ2-2, with D hard to call. This specimen was CD4+ T cells sorted from blood, taken at week 4, from a patient treated with tofacitinib. CDR3 in DNA: TGTGCCAGCAGTTGGAGTCCGAACACCGGGGAGCTGTTTTTT. This encodes CASSWSPNTGELFF.